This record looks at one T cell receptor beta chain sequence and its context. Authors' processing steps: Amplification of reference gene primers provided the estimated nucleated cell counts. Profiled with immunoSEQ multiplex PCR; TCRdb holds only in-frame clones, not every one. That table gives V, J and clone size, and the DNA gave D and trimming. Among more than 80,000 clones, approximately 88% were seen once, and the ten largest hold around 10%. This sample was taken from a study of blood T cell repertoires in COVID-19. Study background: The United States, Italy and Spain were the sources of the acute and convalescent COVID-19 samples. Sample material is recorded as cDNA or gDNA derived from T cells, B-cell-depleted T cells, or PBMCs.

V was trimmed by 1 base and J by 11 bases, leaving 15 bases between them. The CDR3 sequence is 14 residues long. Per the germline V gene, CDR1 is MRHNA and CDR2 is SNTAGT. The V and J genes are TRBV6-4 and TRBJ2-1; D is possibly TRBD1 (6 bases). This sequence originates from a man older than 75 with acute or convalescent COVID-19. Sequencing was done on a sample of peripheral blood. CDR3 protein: CASSDLDPGTKQFF. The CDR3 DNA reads TGTGCCAGCAGTGACTTAGACCCCGGGACAAAGCAGTTCTTC.